The clone carrying this T cell receptor beta chain was counted many times. A much larger clone lies one base from this, so it may be a read error. The sample belongs to a study of tumor-infiltrating lymphocytes in oesophageal squamous cell carcinoma. The V gene lost 5 bases and the J gene lost 11 bases, with 15 bases spanning the gap. The CDR3 contains 11 residues. Germline V gene lookup returns CDR1 SQVTM and CDR2 ANQGSEA. TCRdb used MiXCR to reprocess the PCR reads, holding one entry per CDR3 protein. The sample has 16,000 or so distinct CDR3 sequences; 35% to 50% are singletons. This sequence originates from a male donor with esophageal squamous cell carcinoma. This chain joins TRBV29-1 and TRBJ2-5; no clear D. Sequencing input: esophageal tumor tissue. CDR3 protein: CSVPTYNEQYF. DNA for the CDR3: TGCAGCGTTCCCACCTACAATGAGCAGTACTTC.